The T cell receptor beta chain under discussion was sequenced for a study of tumor-infiltrating lymphocytes in primary liver carcinoma. About the research overall: Surgical resection was the treatment these patients received for primary liver carcinoma. The patients comprised men and women between the ages of 30 and 69 years.

Study-wide results and caveats: A significantly higher top-250-clone fraction was found in tumors than in blood (p = 0.039).

Unsorted whole blood supplied the blood RNA, and germline DNA was isolated too. The collection of about 4 milliliters of peripheral blood preceded surgery. CDR1 MDHEN and CDR2 SYDVKM come from the germline V gene. CDR3 length: 12 residues. The V end lost 8 bases, the J end lost 0 bases, and 8 bases lay between the germline ends. This clonotype was seen a few times. The antigen remains unidentified. The researchers produced TCR beta cDNA from 400 to 650 ng total RNA with a constant-region primer. A slightly modified ARM-PCR protocol with three nested multiplex PCR rounds produced these TCR beta libraries. Use of TRBV1-TRBV30 forward primers with a C-beta reverse primer characterized the first two PCR rounds, which lasted 10 cycles each. TCRdb independently ran MiXCR on the multiplex PCR reads; one entry per CDR3 protein. Of hundreds of thousands of distinct CDR3 sequences in the sample, less than 75% were seen once.

What was sequenced was peripheral blood. The TCR originated in a man aged 35 to 55 with primary liver carcinoma and hepatitis B virus infection. This sequence joins TRBV28 and TRBJ2-7; unclear D gene. The DNA for the CDR3 is TGTGCCAGCCGTTCCTACTCCTACGAGCAGTACTTC. As protein: CASRSYSYEQYF.